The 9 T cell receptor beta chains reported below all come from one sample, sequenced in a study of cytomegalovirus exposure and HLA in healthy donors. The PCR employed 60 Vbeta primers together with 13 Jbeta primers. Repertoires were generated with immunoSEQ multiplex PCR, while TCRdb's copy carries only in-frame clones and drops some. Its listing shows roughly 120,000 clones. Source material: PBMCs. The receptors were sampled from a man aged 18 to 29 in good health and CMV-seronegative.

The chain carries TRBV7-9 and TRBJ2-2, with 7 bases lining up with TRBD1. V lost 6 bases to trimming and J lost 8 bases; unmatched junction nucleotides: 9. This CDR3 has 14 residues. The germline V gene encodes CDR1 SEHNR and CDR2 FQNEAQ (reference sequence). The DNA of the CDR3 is TGTGCCAGCAGAGGGACAGCTTATGGAGGGGAGCTGTTTTTT. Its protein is CASRGTAYGGELFF.

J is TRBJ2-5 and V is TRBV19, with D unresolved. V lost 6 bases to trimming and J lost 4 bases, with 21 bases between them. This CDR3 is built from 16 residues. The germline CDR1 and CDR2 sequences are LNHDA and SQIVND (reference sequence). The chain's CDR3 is CASRMGTGRGGETQYF. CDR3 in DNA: TGTGCCAGTAGAATGGGTACCGGCCGAGGCGGAGAGACCCAGTACTTC. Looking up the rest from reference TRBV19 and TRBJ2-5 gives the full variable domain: DGGITQSPKYLFRKEGQNVTLSCEQNLNHDAMYWYRQDPGQGLRLIYYSQIVNDFQKGDIAEGYSVSREKKESFPLTVTSAQKNPTAFYLCASRMGTGRGGETQYFGPGTRLLVL.

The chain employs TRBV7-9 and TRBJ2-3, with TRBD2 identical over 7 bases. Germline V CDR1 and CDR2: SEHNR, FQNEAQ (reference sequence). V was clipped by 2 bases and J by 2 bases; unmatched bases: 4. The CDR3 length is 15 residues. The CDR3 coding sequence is TGTGCCAGCAGCTTAAAAGCGGGACCCACAGATACGCAGTATTTT. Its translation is CASSLKAGPTDTQYF.

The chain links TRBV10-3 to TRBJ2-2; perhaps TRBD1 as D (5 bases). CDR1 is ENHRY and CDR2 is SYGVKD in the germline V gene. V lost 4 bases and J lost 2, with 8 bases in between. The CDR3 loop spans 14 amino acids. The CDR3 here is CAISAQGNTGELFF. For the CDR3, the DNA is TGTGCCATCAGTGCTCAGGGTAACACCGGGGAGCTGTTTTTT.

CDR3 residues: CASSLLTSGGLTETQYF. The CDR3 DNA is TGTGCCAGCAGTCTCTTGACTAGCGGGGGCCTGACGGAGACCCAGTACTTC. The chain recombines TRBV27 with TRBJ2-5; TRBD2 matches 12 bases. The J segment lost 5 bases and the V segment lost 5 bases, leaving 12 bases of the junction unmatched. Germline V lookup: CDR1 MNHEY, CDR2 SMNVEV (reference sequence). This CDR3 region has 17 residues.

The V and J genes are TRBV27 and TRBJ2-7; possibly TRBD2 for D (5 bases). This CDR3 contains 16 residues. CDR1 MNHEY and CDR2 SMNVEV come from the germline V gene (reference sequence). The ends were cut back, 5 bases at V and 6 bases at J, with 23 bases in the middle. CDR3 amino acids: CASSPPGSRPSVEQYF. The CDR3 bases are TGTGCCAGCAGTCCCCCGGGGTCCCGACCCTCTGTCGAGCAGTACTTC.

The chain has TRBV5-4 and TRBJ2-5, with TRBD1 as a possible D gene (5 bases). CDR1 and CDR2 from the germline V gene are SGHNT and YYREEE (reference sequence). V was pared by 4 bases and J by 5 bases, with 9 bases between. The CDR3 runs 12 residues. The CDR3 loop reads CASSQGWETQYF. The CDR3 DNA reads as TGTGCCAGCAGCCAGGGATGGGAGACCCAGTACTTC. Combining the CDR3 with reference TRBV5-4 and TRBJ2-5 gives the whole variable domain ETGVTQSPTHLIKTRGQQVTLRCSSQSGHNTVSWYQQALGQGPQFIFQYYREEENGRGNFPPRFSGLQFPNYSSELNVNALELDDSALYLCASSQGWETQYFGPGTRLLVL.

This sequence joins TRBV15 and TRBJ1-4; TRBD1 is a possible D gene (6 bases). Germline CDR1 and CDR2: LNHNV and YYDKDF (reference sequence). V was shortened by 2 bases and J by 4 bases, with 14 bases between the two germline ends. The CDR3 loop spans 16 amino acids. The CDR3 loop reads CATSRPDRRFNEKLFF. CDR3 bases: TGTGCCACCAGCAGACCGGACAGACGGTTTAATGAAAAACTGTTTTTT. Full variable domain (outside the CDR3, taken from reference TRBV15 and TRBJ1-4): DAMVIQNPRYQVTQFGKPVTLSCSQTLNHNVMYWYQQKSSQAPKLLFHYYDKDFNNEADTPDNFQSRRPNTSFCFLDIRSPGLGDTAMYLCATSRPDRRFNEKLFFGSGTQLSVL.

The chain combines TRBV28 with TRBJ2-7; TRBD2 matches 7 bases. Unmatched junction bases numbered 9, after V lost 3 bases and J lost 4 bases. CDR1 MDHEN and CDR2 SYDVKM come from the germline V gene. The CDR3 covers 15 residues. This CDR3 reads CASSFLGPAGYEQYF. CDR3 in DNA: TGTGCCAGCAGTTTCTTGGGCCCAGCGGGGTACGAGCAGTACTTC.